Listed here are 28 T cell receptor beta chains from one sample, sequenced in a study of T cells in Graves' hyperthyroidism and ophthalmopathy (dated by TCRdb to the late 2010s). Library creation used multiplex PCR. Sequencing took place on an Illumina HiSeq 2000. Amplification of TCR beta CDR3 regions was carried out from RNA transcripts. The first round of RT-PCR for the TCR CDR3 was performed with the HTBI primer set and the Qiagen OneStep RT-PCR kit. Starting from the raw public reads, TCRdb applied fastp trimming at Q25, assembled clones with MiXCR and retained in-frame beta chains. Rows matching on CDR3 protein sequence are summarized as one entry with the most common DNA and genes. The sample data list about 290,000 distinct CDR3 sequences, and 12% to 15% of these were observed just once. Less than 8% of the sample lies in the top ten. The sample was blood. Receptors originate from a woman aged 40 to 50 with Graves' hyperthyroidism.

There are many counts of this clonotype. V and J are TRBV28 and TRBJ2-7; 9 bases line up with TRBD1. J was trimmed by 2 bases and V by 5 bases; bases with no gene match: 4. Germline CDR1 and CDR2: MDHEN and SYDVKM. This CDR3 is 14 amino acids long. The CDR3 here is CASSAGQGPYEQYF. For the CDR3, the DNA is TGTGCCAGCAGTGCGGGACAGGGCCCCTACGAGCAGTACTTC. Looking up the rest from reference TRBV28 and TRBJ2-7 gives the full variable domain: DVKVTQSSRYLVKRTGEKVFLECVQDMDHENMFWYRQDPGLGLRLIYFSYDVKMKEKGDIPEGYSVSREKKERFSLILESASTNQTSMYLCASSAGQGPYEQYFGPGTRLTVT.

This clonotype was seen at least ten times. This sequence joins TRBV13 and TRBJ2-3; D perhaps matches TRBD1 (6 bases). The CDR3 spans 14 residues. V lost 5 bases to trimming and J lost 4 bases, with 13 bases between them. CDR1 and CDR2 (germline): PRHDT, FYEKMQ (reference sequence). The CDR3 DNA follows: TGTGCCAGCAGCCCCTTTGGGGGCGCAGATACGCAGTATTTT. This encodes CASSPFGGADTQYF.

The chain carries TRBV19 and TRBJ2-7; 11 bases match TRBD2. The germline CDR1 and CDR2 sequences are LNHDA and SQIVND (reference sequence). This CDR3 is 18 amino acids long. The trim removed 3 bases at V and 7 bases at J, leaving 17 bases unmatched. The DNA of the CDR3 is TGTGCCAGTAGTATGACAGGGCAGAGACTAGCGGGAAACAATGAGCAGTACTTC. Protein: CASSMTGQRLAGNNEQYF.

This clonotype was observed many times. The gene calls are TRBV7-2 and TRBJ2-2; D is perhaps TRBD1 (5 bases). In germline, CDR1 is SGHTA, CDR2 FQGNSA. The CDR3 is 14 amino acids. The germline V and J ends were trimmed by 3 bases and 5 bases, with 10 bases remaining between them. In nucleotides, the CDR3 is TGTGCCAGCAGCTTCACAGCAGGGACCGGGGAGCTGTTTTTT. Protein sequence: CASSFTAGTGELFF.

This clonotype came up many times. V is TRBV19 and J is TRBJ1-2, with D possibly being TRBD1 (5 bases). This CDR3 has 15 amino acids. Germline CDR1 is LNHDA and CDR2 is SQIVND (reference sequence). V was pared by 5 bases and J by 6 bases, with 19 bases between. This CDR3 reads CASSPTGTDLDGYTF. In DNA form, the CDR3 reads TGTGCCAGTAGTCCTACCGGGACGGATCTGGATGGCTACACCTTC.

This clonotype came up many times. The V and J genes are TRBV20-1 and TRBJ2-7, with D possibly called TRBD1 or TRBD2 (5 bases each). Trimming cost V 0 bases and J 6 bases, with 18 bases left between them. CDR1 and CDR2 from the germline V gene are DFQATT and SNEGSKA (reference sequence). This CDR3 has 15 residues. CDR3 coding DNA: TGCAGTGCTAGAGATCCGGGGCAGGGTAACGGCGAGCAGTACTTC. Translating gives CSARDPGQGNGEQYF.

The genes are TRBV25-1 and TRBJ1-2, with D possibly matching TRBD1 (6 bases). The germline V and J ends were trimmed by 2 bases and 1 base, with 17 bases remaining between them. CDR1 and CDR2 (germline): MGHDK, SYGVNS. CDR3 length: 17 residues. The CDR3 nucleotides are TGTGCCAGCAGTGAAGCTTTGGGGGCGCCTGATAACTATGGCTACACCTTC. This encodes CASSEALGAPDNYGYTF.

On this clonotype: A much more abundant neighbour one base away suggests this may be a read error. The V gene is TRBV28, the J gene TRBJ2-1; D ambiguous. V was clipped by 0 bases and J by 4 bases, with 10 bases between them. The CDR3 has 15 amino acids. Germline V CDR1 and CDR2: MDHEN, SYDVKM. This chain's CDR3 is CASSLWAVSYNEQFF. In DNA form, the CDR3 reads TGTGCCAGCAGTTTATGGGCGGTGAGTTACAATGAGCAGTTCTTC.

The table lists this clonotype with a few counts. The chain combines TRBV11-3 with TRBJ2-7; 12 bases are shared with TRBD2. J gave up 3 bases and V 0 bases, and 9 bases lay outside the gene matches. Per germline, CDR1 SGHNT and CDR2 YENEEA. The CDR3 is 18 residues long. The CDR3 here is CASSLDRLAGGLDYEQYF. CDR3 coding DNA: TGTGCCAGCAGCTTAGATCGTCTAGCGGGAGGGCTCGACTACGAGCAGTACTTC.

The sample holds many counts of this clonotype. The chain carries TRBV19 and TRBJ2-1; D not resolved. Germline V CDR1 and CDR2: LNHDA, SQIVND (reference sequence). V lost 7 bases and J 0 bases, leaving 13 bases between the germline ends. This CDR3 region has 15 residues. The CDR3 is CASTPGGHSYNEQFF. In DNA, the CDR3 is TGTGCCAGTACCCCCGGCGGCCACTCCTACAATGAGCAGTTCTTC.

This clonotype was found many times. The chain employs TRBV11-2 and TRBJ2-1; a possible D gene is TRBD2 (6 bases). Trimming cost V 3 bases and J 4 bases, with 10 bases left between them. CDR1 is SGHAT, CDR2 FQNNGV, per germline. This CDR3 contains 14 residues. The chain's CDR3 is CASSLMGGYNEQFF. The CDR3 DNA sequence: TGTGCCAGCAGCTTGATGGGGGGTTACAATGAGCAGTTCTTC.

This clonotype has only a few counts. This chain uses TRBV18 with TRBJ2-3; D not certain. The CDR3 has 16 residues. Trimming took 4 bases from V and 1 from J, leaving 15 bases between them. The germline gives CDR1 KGHSH, CDR2 LQKENI. This CDR3 reads CASSRWAQAGTDTQYF. In DNA, the CDR3 is TGTGCCAGCTCACGATGGGCCCAGGCGGGCACAGATACGCAGTATTTT.

V usage is TRBV19 and J usage is TRBJ2-5, with 13 bases lining up with TRBD2. V shed 4 bases, J shed 4 bases, and the junction held 3 bases outside the gene matches. Germline V gene lookup returns CDR1 LNHDA and CDR2 SQIVND (reference sequence). This CDR3 spans 15 amino acids. The CDR3 protein is CASSRTSGSGETQYF. The CDR3 DNA reads as TGTGCCAGTAGTAGGACTAGCGGGAGCGGAGAGACCCAGTACTTC.

This clonotype was counted only a few times. V gene TRBV18 combines with J gene TRBJ1-1, with TRBD1 as a possible D gene (5 bases). This CDR3 comprises 14 residues. Germline V gene sequence: CDR1 KGHSH, CDR2 LQKENI. The V end was cut by 4 bases, the J end by 7 bases, with 16 bases between. The CDR3 DNA sequence: TGTGCCAGCTCACTAGGGGTCGGGGATGGTGAAGCTTTCTTT. This encodes CASSLGVGDGEAFF.

This clonotype was observed at least ten times. The CDR3 region is CASSLTREAEKLFF. CDR3 in DNA: TGTGCCAGCAGCTTAACCAGGGAGGCAGAAAAACTGTTTTTT. The V call is TRBV7-9, the J call TRBJ1-4, with D possibly matching TRBD1 (5 bases). V was trimmed by 2 bases and J by 8 bases, leaving 12 bases between them. This CDR3 has 14 residues. Per germline, CDR1 SEHNR and CDR2 FQNEAQ (reference sequence).

V and J are TRBV20-1 and TRBJ1-2; D remains ambiguous. The V and J ends lost 3 bases and 7 bases respectively, with 12 bases between them. Germline V gene data show CDR1 as DFQATT and CDR2 as SNEGSKA (reference sequence). CDR3 length: 12 amino acids. In nucleotides, the CDR3 is TGCAGTGCTAGGTCATGGGCGTCTGGCTACACCTTC. It specifies CSARSWASGYTF.

This clonotype was picked up a small number of times. The CDR3 DNA is TGTGCCAGCAGCCAAGAACGACTAGCGGACAATGAGCAGTTCTTC. It codes for CASSQERLADNEQFF. This chain links TRBV14 with TRBJ2-1; 9 nucleotides match TRBD2. Germline V gene sequence: CDR1 SGHDN, CDR2 FVKESK. The CDR3 has 15 amino acids. V shed 0 bases, J shed 5 bases, and the junction held 2 bases outside the gene matches. Based on the CDR3 plus reference TRBV14 and TRBJ2-1, the full variable domain is EAGVTQFPSHSVIEKGQTVTLRCDPISGHDNLYWYRRVMGKEIKFLLHFVKESKQDESGMPNNRFLAERTGGTYSTLKVQPAELEDSGVYFCASSQERLADNEQFFGPGTRLTVL.

This clonotype was counted at least ten times. The rearrangement joins TRBV12-3 or TRBV12-4 to TRBJ1-6; D remains ambiguous. This CDR3 has 13 residues. Trimming pared 3 bases from V and 10 bases from J, leaving 10 bases between. In DNA, the CDR3 is TGTGCCAGCAGTTTCAGGCTCGGCTCACCCCTCCACTTT. Its translation is CASSFRLGSPLHF.

The rearrangement uses TRBV5-1 and TRBJ2-1, with TRBD2 identical over 8 bases. Germline trimming cut 1 base from V and 9 bases from J; bases unmatched to any gene: 9. The germline CDR1 and CDR2 sequences are SGHRS and YFSETQ. This CDR3 has 15 amino acids. CDR3 protein: CASSLPAGVSGEQFF. CDR3 nucleotide sequence: TGCGCCAGCAGCTTGCCAGCGGGAGTATCGGGTGAGCAGTTCTTC.

This clonotype was seen ten or more times. The chain uses TRBV20-1 and TRBJ1-4; no reliable D call. V was trimmed by 6 bases and J by 11 bases, leaving 16 bases between them. CDR1 DFQATT and CDR2 SNEGSKA come from the germline V gene (reference sequence). The CDR3 runs to 12 residues. The CDR3 protein is CSAPRGNRKLFF. DNA of the CDR3: TGCAGTGCACCGAGAGGGAATCGGAAACTGTTTTTT.

This clonotype was observed many times. The rearrangement joins TRBV12-3 or TRBV12-4 to TRBJ1-5; D possibly corresponds to TRBD1 (5 bases). With 4 bases removed from V and 0 bases from J, the gap between germline ends came to 16 bases. The CDR3 totals 17 residues. The CDR3 nucleotides read TGTGCCAGCAGTTCCCGGTGGGGGGGGGATAGCAATCAGCCCCAGCATTTT. Residues: CASSSRWGGDSNQPQHF.

This clonotype was observed a few times. This chain joins TRBV6-2 or TRBV6-3 and TRBJ1-1; possibly TRBD1 for D (6 bases). This CDR3 has 14 residues. Trimming left V 6 bases short and J 4 bases short, with 15 bases between. Per the germline V gene, CDR1 is MNHEY and CDR2 is SVGEGT. The CDR3 loop is CASSLNRDGTEAFF. The CDR3 DNA reads as TGTGCCAGCAGCCTAAACAGGGATGGCACTGAAGCTTTCTTT.

V is TRBV5-6 and J is TRBJ2-2; possibly TRBD1 for D (6 bases). Germline-derived CDR1 and CDR2 are SGHDT and YYEEEE. The germline V and J ends were trimmed by 7 bases and 2 bases, with 9 bases remaining between them. The CDR3 spans 13 residues. CDR3 sequence: CASRTVNTGELFF. The CDR3 DNA reads TGTGCCAGCCGGACAGTCAACACCGGGGAGCTGTTTTTT.

The sample holds many counts of this clonotype. The chain uses TRBV12-3 or TRBV12-4 and TRBJ2-1; D is unclear. The CDR3 is 14 residues long. V was clipped by 3 bases and J by 1 base, with 7 bases between them. The chain's CDR3 is CASSFYESYNEQFF. CDR3 bases: TGTGCCAGCAGTTTCTATGAGTCCTACAATGAGCAGTTCTTC.

The table lists this clonotype with many counts. The chain has TRBV10-2 and TRBJ2-7; 7 positions match TRBD2. V lost 10 bases to trimming and J lost 7 bases; unmatched junction nucleotides: 19. There are 15 residues in the CDR3. Germline V lookup: CDR1 WSHSY, CDR2 SAAADI. The DNA of the CDR3 is TGCGCCACCCTTAGGGGAGGCGGGAGAGTTGGGGAGCAGTACTTC. Residues: CATLRGGGRVGEQYF.

This clonotype was detected ten times or more. This chain connects TRBV30 to TRBJ1-1; no firm D call. The CDR3 contains 13 residues. V was pared by 3 bases and J by 0 bases, with 8 bases between. Germline V gives CDR1 GTSNPN, CDR2 SVGIG (reference sequence). This CDR3 reads CAWREGMNTEAFF. The CDR3 DNA reads TGTGCCTGGAGAGAGGGAATGAACACTGAAGCTTTCTTT.

In its sample, this clonotype was seen many times. The chain is built from TRBV28 and TRBJ1-4, with 12 bases that match TRBD1. This CDR3 contains 16 residues. CDR1 and CDR2 (germline): MDHEN, SYDVKM. The V and J ends lost 6 bases and 3 bases, in that order; junction bases with no gene match: 5. CDR3 bases: TGTGCCAGCAGACTCGGGACAGGGGGCTCTAATGAAAAACTGTTTTTT. The encoded protein is CASRLGTGGSNEKLFF.

This clonotype was detected many times. The chain recombines TRBV28 with TRBJ2-7; D is uncertain. The CDR3 has 13 residues. V lost 5 bases and J lost 4, with 12 bases in between. Germline CDR1 and CDR2: MDHEN and SYDVKM. The CDR3 region is CASSITVPYEQYF. DNA of the CDR3: TGTGCCAGCAGTATAACTGTGCCTTACGAGCAGTACTTC. Full variable domain (rest looked up from reference TRBV28 and TRBJ2-7): DVKVTQSSRYLVKRTGEKVFLECVQDMDHENMFWYRQDPGLGLRLIYFSYDVKMKEKGDIPEGYSVSREKKERFSLILESASTNQTSMYLCASSITVPYEQYFGPGTRLTVT.